A single sample is the source of the 27 T cell receptor beta chains below, sequenced in a study of blood T cell repertoires in COVID-19 (dated by TCRdb to about 2020). Libraries were constructed by the immunoSEQ multiplex PCR assay. TCRdb provides this immuneACCESS table in a form limited to in-frame rearrangements. Some clones are lacking; in checked studies, under half of them reflect an unresolved V gene, and why the rest are absent is not known. In this sample the table shows about 260,000 clones, about 90% of which occur a single time. The top ten hold 3% to 4.5% of the sample. The sequenced material came from peripheral blood. These receptors all come from a woman in her 40s with acute or convalescent COVID-19.

The chain has TRBV15 and TRBJ1-5; 7 bases are shared with TRBD1. This CDR3 spans 15 amino acids. The V and J ends lost 1 base and 1 base, in that order; junction bases with no gene match: 1. Germline-derived CDR1 and CDR2 are LNHNV and YYDKDF (reference sequence). The CDR3 DNA is TGTGCCACCAGCAGAGGGGACAGCAGCAATCAGCCCCAGCATTTT. Translating it yields CATSRGDSSNQPQHF. Filled out from reference TRBV15 and TRBJ1-5, the complete variable domain reads DAMVIQNPRYQVTQFGKPVTLSCSQTLNHNVMYWYQQKSSQAPKLLFHYYDKDFNNEADTPDNFQSRRPNTSFCFLDIRSPGLGDTAMYLCATSRGDSSNQPQHFGDGTRLSIL.

This clone appeared once. The chain carries TRBV7-8 and TRBJ1-5, with D uncertain. Deletions cut 3 bases from V and 7 bases from J, with 7 bases between. Germline CDR1 SGHVS, CDR2 FQNEAQ. This CDR3 comprises 12 residues. Here the CDR3 DNA reads TGTGCCAGCAGCTTGCTACTACAGCCCCAGCATTTT. Its translation is CASSLLLQPQHF.

Only one count was recorded for this clone. The J gene is TRBJ2-2, the V gene TRBV7-2, with 10 positions matching TRBD2. The J segment lost 7 bases and the V segment lost 3 bases, leaving 11 bases of the junction unmatched. The CDR3 has 17 amino acids. Germline V lookup: CDR1 SGHTA, CDR2 FQGNSA. In nucleotides, the CDR3 is TGTGCCAGCAGCTTCCTAAGTAGCGGGGGGCCCGGCGGGGAGCTGTTTTTT. It is translated as CASSFLSSGGPGGELFF.

The chain employs TRBV7-2 and TRBJ1-1; a weak D match, TRBD1 (5 bases). Germline assignment: CDR1 SGHTA and CDR2 FQGNSA. The CDR3 contains 13 residues. The V and J ends lost 7 bases and 4 bases respectively, with 13 bases between them. The CDR3 sequence is CASTFDSGTEAFF. CDR3 bases: TGTGCCAGCACCTTTGACAGTGGCACTGAAGCTTTCTTT.

The genes are TRBV9 and TRBJ1-1; perhaps TRBD1 as D (6 bases). Trimming removed 0 bases from V and 8 bases from J, with 8 bases in between. Germline CDR1 and CDR2: SGDLS and YYNGEE. The CDR3 contains 12 residues. The CDR3 here is CASSVVRGEAFF. CDR3 nucleotide sequence: TGTGCCAGCAGCGTAGTCAGGGGAGAAGCTTTCTTT.

The rearrangement links TRBV24-1 to TRBJ1-5, with a weak D call TRBD1 (5 bases). V was clipped by 2 bases and J by 5 bases, with 18 bases between them. The V gene's germline CDR1 is KGHDR and CDR2 SFDVKD. The CDR3 runs to 17 residues. The CDR3 DNA reads as TGTGCCACCAGTGATTCCCGATCGACAGAGCTTTATCAGCCCCAGCATTTT. It is translated as CATSDSRSTELYQPQHF.

Turning to this clone: The junction differs from germline at one of its ends, possibly a read error. The V and J genes are TRBV6-4 and TRBJ2-1; D uncertain. The CDR3 length is 14 residues. CDR1 MRHNA and CDR2 SNTAGT come from the germline V gene. The CDR3 DNA reads TGTGCCAGCAGTGAAAAAGCCTGGGCGAATGGGCAGTTCTTC. It is translated as CASSEKAWANGQFF.

The chain carries TRBV24-1 and TRBJ2-1, with D possibly matching TRBD2 (6 bases). V was pared by 4 bases and J by 1 base, with 19 bases between. Germline CDR1 and CDR2: KGHDR and SFDVKD. The length of the CDR3 is 18 residues. The CDR3 DNA sequence: TGTGCCACCAGTGACGGGACTCAGGGAGCCCTTTCCTACAATGAGCAGTTCTTC. Protein sequence: CATSDGTQGALSYNEQFF.

This chain joins TRBV2 and TRBJ2-1; 7 bases agree with TRBD2. Per the germline V gene, CDR1 is SNHLY and CDR2 is FYNNEI. The J segment lost 6 bases and the V segment lost 7 bases, leaving 12 bases of the junction unmatched. The CDR3 covers 15 residues. CDR3 sequence: CASTLLLASPNEQFF. CDR3 coding DNA: TGTGCCAGCACCCTACTACTAGCGTCCCCCAATGAGCAGTTCTTC.

The chain couples TRBV19 to TRBJ1-5; D uncertain. The CDR3 covers 13 residues. The V gene's germline CDR1 is LNHDA and CDR2 SQIVND (reference sequence). The ends were cut back, 5 bases at V and 3 bases at J, with 8 bases in the middle. In DNA form, the CDR3 reads TGTGCCAGTAGTCCCCAGGTCAATCAGCCCCAGCATTTT. Its protein product is CASSPQVNQPQHF.

This chain uses TRBV2 with TRBJ2-7; a possible D gene is TRBD2 (5 bases). The CDR3 spans 14 residues. Per germline, CDR1 SNHLY and CDR2 FYNNEI. Trimming pared 3 bases from V and 2 bases from J, leaving 11 bases between. CDR3 sequence: CASSDGVGPYEQYV. CDR3 in DNA: TGTGCCAGCAGTGACGGGGTTGGCCCCTACGAGCAGTACGTC.

The chain employs TRBV19 and TRBJ1-5; tentatively, D is TRBD1 (5 bases). The CDR3 runs 15 residues. V lost 3 bases and J 7 bases, leaving 16 bases between the germline ends. The V gene's germline CDR1 is LNHDA and CDR2 SQIVND (reference sequence). CDR3 amino acids: CASSIFFGGQQPQHF. CDR3 sequence (DNA): TGTGCCAGTAGTATCTTCTTCGGGGGTCAGCAGCCCCAGCATTTT.

This clone was observed a single time. The chain joins TRBV9 to TRBJ1-2; TRBD1 matches 10 bases. V lost 0 bases to trimming and J lost 7 bases; unmatched junction nucleotides: 9. CDR1 and CDR2 (germline): SGDLS, YYNGEE. The CDR3 sequence is 16 residues long. CDR3 DNA sequence: TGTGCCAGCAGCGTAGAGGCTTCGGACAGGGGGTCTGGCTACACCTTC. Amino acid sequence: CASSVEASDRGSGYTF.

The chain combines TRBV14 with TRBJ1-1; 8 positions agree with TRBD1. V dropped 0 bases and J dropped 4; count of bases not matched to a gene: 4. The germline V gene has CDR1 SGHDN and CDR2 FVKESK. The CDR3 spans 15 residues. CDR3 residues: CASSQDSRGRTEAFF. The CDR3, as DNA: TGTGCCAGCAGCCAAGACTCCAGGGGGCGCACTGAAGCTTTCTTT.

The V call is TRBV30, the J call TRBJ2-7, with 8 bases lining up with TRBD2. CDR1 is GTSNPN and CDR2 is SVGIG in the germline V gene (reference sequence). The CDR3 has 14 residues. V shed 0 bases and J 4 bases; nucleotides not matched to a gene: 5. The CDR3 DNA reads as TGTGCCTGGAGTGTAGGCGGGGGGATTTACGAGCAGTACGTC. Its protein is CAWSVGGGIYEQYV.

The chain uses TRBV5-4 and TRBJ1-6; tentative D call: TRBD1 (5 bases). Per germline, CDR1 SGHNT and CDR2 YYREEE (reference sequence). CDR3 length: 16 residues. The V end was cut by 4 bases, the J end by 0 bases, with 11 bases between. The DNA of the CDR3 is TGTGCCAGCAGCAAGCGGGGGGTCTCCTATAATTCACCCCTCCACTTT. Residues: CASSKRGVSYNSPLHF.

The rearrangement uses TRBV6-6 and TRBJ1-5; 8 bases fit TRBD1. Germline V gene data show CDR1 as MNHNY and CDR2 as SVGAGI (reference sequence). The CDR3 runs 13 residues. Germline trimming cut 11 bases from V and 7 bases from J; bases unmatched to any gene: 10. The CDR3 spells CACLRGLNQPQHF. The CDR3, as DNA: TGTGCCTGTCTCAGGGGGCTGAACCAGCCCCAGCATTTT.

This chain connects TRBV3-1 (or the pseudogene TRBV3-2) to TRBJ1-1; tentative D call: TRBD1 (5 bases). The CDR3 has 12 amino acids. The ends were cut back, 8 bases at V and 4 bases at J, with 11 bases in the middle. Germline CDR1 is LGHDT and CDR2 is YNNKEL (reference sequence). CDR3 nucleotides: TGTGCCAGCGGCTTAGGGGTCACTGAAGCTTTCTTT. This sequence encodes CASGLGVTEAFF.

The V and J genes are TRBV4-1 and TRBJ1-4, with a weak D call TRBD1 (6 bases). Germline CDR1 and CDR2: MGHRA and YSYEKL. The CDR3 is made up of 15 amino acids. Trimming left V 4 bases short and J 4 bases short, with 13 bases between. The CDR3 loop is CASSLGQLYNEKLFF. The CDR3 DNA follows: TGCGCCAGCAGCCTAGGACAGTTGTATAATGAAAAACTGTTTTTT.

This chain uses TRBV4-1 with TRBJ2-3, with TRBD1 as a possible D gene (6 bases). The germline V gene encodes CDR1 MGHRA and CDR2 YSYEKL. The CDR3 loop spans 19 amino acids. Trimming took off 4 bases at V and 0 bases at J, with 23 bases between the two ends. The CDR3 here is CASSRTVGRQASSTDTQYF. CDR3 DNA sequence: TGCGCCAGCAGCCGTACCGTGGGAAGACAGGCCTCTAGCACAGATACGCAGTATTTT.

The chain has TRBV5-1 and TRBJ2-1, with 10 bases aligning to TRBD1. CDR1 is SGHRS, CDR2 YFSETQ, per germline. The CDR3 runs 15 residues. The junction had 4 bases not matched to a gene; V was cut back by 0 bases and J by 7 bases. The CDR3 sequence: CASSLGGQGWNEQFF. CDR3 in DNA: TGCGCCAGCAGCTTGGGGGGACAGGGGTGGAATGAGCAGTTCTTC. Full variable domain (remainder filled in from reference TRBV5-1 and TRBJ2-1): KAGVTQTPRYLIKTRGQQVTLSCSPISGHRSVSWYQQTPGQGLQFLFEYFSETQRNKGNFPGRFSGRQFSNSRSEMNVSTLELGDSALYLCASSLGGQGWNEQFFGPGTRLTVL.

The chain employs TRBV10-2 and TRBJ2-7; D not resolved. This CDR3 has 14 amino acids. V shed 0 bases and J shed 7 bases, with 13 bases lying between them. The germline gives CDR1 WSHSY, CDR2 SAAADI. The CDR3 protein is CASSESPFPREQYV. For the CDR3, the DNA is TGCGCCAGCAGTGAGTCGCCCTTCCCGAGGGAGCAGTACGTC.

This clone was picked up one time. The chain carries TRBV2 and TRBJ1-2; the D is unclear. CDR3 size: 13 residues. V was trimmed by 6 bases and J by 8 bases, leaving 16 bases between them. Per the germline V gene, CDR1 is SNHLY and CDR2 is FYNNEI. CDR3 protein: CASRRPPRIGYTF. The CDR3 DNA is TGTGCCAGCAGGCGTCCCCCGCGGATCGGCTACACCTTC.

The CDR3 DNA reads TGTGCCAGCAGCGTCACCTTCGGGGGGTACAATGAGCAGTTCTTC. Translating gives CASSVTFGGYNEQFF. J is TRBJ2-1 and V is TRBV13; 7 nucleotides match TRBD2. With 5 bases clipped from V and 4 bases from J, the junction kept 8 bases outside the gene matches. The CDR3 is made up of 15 amino acids. The germline V gene encodes CDR1 PRHDT and CDR2 FYEKMQ (reference sequence).

The gene calls are TRBV11-2 and TRBJ2-1; tentative D call: TRBD1 (5 bases). CDR1 and CDR2 from the germline V gene are SGHAT and FQNNGV. The CDR3 covers 15 residues. V lost 5 bases, J lost 4 bases, and 15 bases lay in between. In DNA form, the CDR3 reads TGTGCCAGCAGCCATATAAGGGGCCGTTACAATGAGCAGTTCTTC. Protein: CASSHIRGRYNEQFF. Supplemented by reference TRBV11-2 and TRBJ2-1, the full variable domain reads EAGVAQSPRYKIIEKRQSVAFWCNPISGHATLYWYQQILGQGPKLLIQFQNNGVVDDSQLPKDRFSAERLKGVDSTLKIQPAKLEDSAVYLCASSHIRGRYNEQFFGPGTRLTVL.

V usage is TRBV4-1 and J usage is TRBJ2-1, with 13 bases matching TRBD2. The CDR3 sequence is 19 residues long. Germline V gives CDR1 MGHRA, CDR2 YSYEKL. V was pared by 0 bases and J by 4 bases, with 9 bases of the junction left unmatched. This CDR3 reads CASSQDPHRLAGGYNEQFF. The DNA of the CDR3 is TGCGCCAGCAGCCAAGATCCCCACAGACTAGCGGGGGGATACAATGAGCAGTTCTTC.

This chain links TRBV19 with TRBJ1-1; 7 bases line up with TRBD1. Trimming removed 2 bases from V and 9 bases from J; junction bases left unmatched: 6. CDR1 and CDR2 from the germline V gene are LNHDA and SQIVND (reference sequence). The CDR3 has 13 residues. The CDR3 spells CASSIQGTAQAFF. DNA of the CDR3: TGTGCCAGTAGTATACAGGGGACAGCGCAAGCTTTCTTT.